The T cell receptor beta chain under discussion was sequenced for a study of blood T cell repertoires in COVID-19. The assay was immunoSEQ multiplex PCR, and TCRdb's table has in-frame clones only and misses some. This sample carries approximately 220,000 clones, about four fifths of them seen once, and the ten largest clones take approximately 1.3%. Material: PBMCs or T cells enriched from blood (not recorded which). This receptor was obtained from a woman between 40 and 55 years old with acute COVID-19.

As DNA, the CDR3 is TGTGCCAGCACTGGGGACAGGGCCTACGAGCAGTACTTC. It translates to CASTGDRAYEQYF. The rearrangement links TRBV2 to TRBJ2-7, with 9 bases fitting TRBD1. The CDR3 runs to 13 residues. The V and J ends lost 7 bases and 2 bases, in that order; junction bases with no gene match: 3. CDR1 and CDR2 from the germline V gene are SNHLY and FYNNEI.